These 30 T cell receptor beta chains were all obtained from the same sample, sequenced in a study of blood T cells in healthy people across ages. With a J-beta primer mix and a sample-barcoded 5' primer, a second PCR ran about 6 to 11 cycles. TCRdb called the 5' RACE reads again in MiXCR, with one record for every CDR3 protein. The sample includes some 890,000 distinct CDR3 sequences, 29% seen only once; the top ten take 10%. The sample was also linked to a second study, of T cells of mothers and their children.

The sequenced sample consisted of blood. The source is a woman in her thirties or forties in good health.

The V gene is TRBV2, the J gene TRBJ1-2; no clear D. The V gene lost 7 bases and the J gene lost 7 bases, with 10 bases spanning the gap. CDR3 size: 11 residues. Per germline, CDR1 SNHLY and CDR2 FYNNEI. The chain's CDR3 is CASNYASGYTF. The CDR3 DNA reads TGTGCCAGCAACTACGCCAGTGGCTACACCTTC. Based on the CDR3 plus reference TRBV2 and TRBJ1-2, the full variable domain is EPEVTQTPSHQVTQMGQEVILRCVPISNHLYFYWYRQILGQKVEFLVSFYNNEISEKSEIFDDQFSVERPDGSNFTLKIRSTKLEDSAMYFCASNYASGYTFGSGTRLTVV.

In this sample, this clonotype turned up a few times. V is TRBV2 and J is TRBJ2-5; D possibly corresponds to TRBD2 (6 bases). CDR3 size: 17 residues. The germline CDR1 and CDR2 sequences are SNHLY and FYNNEI. V gave up 0 bases and J gave up 4 bases, with 18 bases separating them. The CDR3 protein is CASSEAKGLPAGETQYF. CDR3 sequence (DNA): TGTGCCAGCAGTGAAGCGAAGGGACTCCCGGCTGGAGAGACCCAGTACTTC.

For this clonotype: A read error may be the cause here, since a much bigger clone is one base away. The chain links TRBV4-2 to TRBJ2-4, with TRBD1 matching over 10 bases. The end of the DNA fits TRBJ2-7 better, so the J call may be wrong. The germline CDR1 and CDR2 sequences are LGHNA and YNFKEQ. The CDR3 sequence is 15 residues long. The CDR3 protein is CANSQERQGANEQYF. DNA for the CDR3: TGTGCCAACAGCCAAGAACGACAGGGGGCTAACGAGCAGTACTTC.

The V and J genes are TRBV4-3 and TRBJ1-1; weak D call: TRBD1 (5 bases). Germline V gene lookup returns CDR1 LGHNA and CDR2 YSLEER. The germline V and J ends were trimmed by 0 bases and 4 bases, with 12 bases remaining between them. The length of the CDR3 is 15 residues. As DNA, the CDR3 is TGCGCCAGCAGCCAAGATTGGGGGAGAGGCACTGAAGCTTTCTTT. Residues: CASSQDWGRGTEAFF.

This sequence joins TRBV24-1 and TRBJ2-5; 12 bases fit TRBD2. V was clipped by 4 bases and J by 5 bases; unmatched bases: 4. This CDR3 contains 15 residues. Germline V lookup: CDR1 KGHDR, CDR2 SFDVKD. CDR3 DNA sequence: TGTGCCACCAGTGAAGGTGGACTAGCGGGGGAGACCCAGTACTTC. Translation gives CATSEGGLAGETQYF.

J is TRBJ2-5 and V is TRBV7-2; D is perhaps TRBD1 (5 bases). V gave up 2 bases and J gave up 6 bases, with 16 bases separating them. Germline CDR1 and CDR2: SGHTA and FQGNSA. The CDR3 runs 15 residues. This CDR3 reads CASSLSPGLVKTQYF. The CDR3 DNA is TGTGCCAGCAGCTTATCCCCAGGGCTAGTAAAGACCCAGTACTTC.

The chain employs TRBV20-1 and TRBJ2-7; 8 bases match TRBD1. From germline, CDR1 is DFQATT and CDR2 SNEGSKA (reference sequence). V was clipped by 1 base and J by 2 bases; unmatched bases: 13. This CDR3 spans 17 amino acids. CDR3: CSARALDRDRLTYEQYF. The CDR3, as DNA: TGCAGTGCTAGAGCCCTGGACAGGGACAGGTTGACCTACGAGCAGTACTTC.

This clonotype was found a few times. This chain links TRBV20-1 with TRBJ1-4, with no clear D. The CDR3 contains 14 residues. Germline V gives CDR1 DFQATT, CDR2 SNEGSKA (reference sequence). V lost 6 bases, J lost 3 bases, and 14 bases lay in between. The CDR3 loop is CSASLTDSNEKLFF. DNA for the CDR3: TGCAGTGCGAGCCTGACCGATTCTAATGAAAAACTGTTTTTT.

This clonotype was recorded at least ten times. The chain links TRBV2 to TRBJ2-1; no clear D gene. CDR1 and CDR2 (germline): SNHLY, FYNNEI. CDR3 length: 11 amino acids. The ends were cut back, 7 bases at V and 6 bases at J, with 7 bases in the middle. The CDR3 nucleotides are TGTGCCAGCACGTCAGGCAATGAGCAGTTCTTC. It encodes CASTSGNEQFF.

The chain carries TRBV18 and TRBJ1-1; a possible D gene is TRBD1 (5 bases). Per the germline V gene, CDR1 is KGHSH and CDR2 is LQKENI. The germline V and J ends were trimmed by 5 bases and 1 base, with 17 bases remaining between them. The CDR3 is 16 residues long. The CDR3 bases are TGTGCCAGCTCAATAACACCGGCGACAGAGAACACTGAAGCTTTCTTT. Amino acid sequence: CASSITPATENTEAFF.

The rearrangement joins TRBV14 to TRBJ2-1; 13 bases align to TRBD2. CDR3 length equals 19 residues. V lost 0 bases to trimming and J lost 0 bases; unmatched junction nucleotides: 5. Germline V gives CDR1 SGHDN, CDR2 FVKESK. The CDR3 reads CASSQDLGLAGNSYNEQFF. Here the CDR3 DNA reads TGTGCCAGCAGCCAAGATTTGGGACTAGCGGGGAACTCCTACAATGAGCAGTTCTTC.

The table lists this clonotype with a few counts. The rearrangement links TRBV20-1 to TRBJ1-1, with D possibly TRBD1 on 5 matching bases. V was trimmed by 0 bases and J by 0 bases, leaving 8 bases between them. Germline values: CDR1 DFQATT, CDR2 SNEGSKA (reference sequence). This CDR3 spans 14 amino acids. The CDR3 nucleotides read TGCAGTGCTAGAGATCCCAGGGTGAACACTGAAGCTTTCTTT. Amino acid sequence: CSARDPRVNTEAFF.

This chain joins TRBV13 and TRBJ2-7; TRBD1 is a possible D gene (5 bases). Germline assignment: CDR1 PRHDT and CDR2 FYEKMQ (reference sequence). There are 13 residues in the CDR3. Trimming stripped 3 bases from V and 9 bases from J, with 15 bases between. The CDR3 region is CASSFGAPSVQYF. For the CDR3, the DNA is TGTGCCAGCAGCTTTGGGGCACCCTCGGTGCAGTACTTC.

The chain combines TRBV9 with TRBJ1-2, with D unclear. Trimming took 7 bases from V and 6 from J, leaving 13 bases between them. Germline values: CDR1 SGDLS, CDR2 YYNGEE. This CDR3 is built from 12 residues. The CDR3 is CASGAVQDGYTF. The DNA of the CDR3 is TGTGCCAGCGGTGCGGTCCAGGATGGCTACACCTTC.

V usage is TRBV12-3 or TRBV12-4 and J usage is TRBJ2-2; 11 nucleotides line up with TRBD1. CDR3 length: 15 residues. V shed 6 bases and J 4 bases; nucleotides not matched to a gene: 4. The CDR3 sequence: CASRTGTGGTGELFF. CDR3 nucleotide sequence: TGTGCCAGCAGGACCGGGACAGGGGGCACCGGGGAGCTGTTTTTT.

The rearrangement uses TRBV5-6 and TRBJ2-2, with no clear D. Per the germline V gene, CDR1 is SGHDT and CDR2 is YYEEEE. V shed 3 bases and J shed 0 bases, with 15 bases lying between them. The CDR3 consists of 17 residues. As DNA, the CDR3 is TGTGCCAGCAGCTCAGTTCTCATCGGCGCGAACACCGGGGAGCTGTTTTTT. Translating gives CASSSVLIGANTGELFF.

In this sample, this clonotype turned up many times. This rearrangement joins TRBV27 to TRBJ2-1; D is unresolved. V was shortened by 4 bases and J by 8 bases, with 18 bases between the two germline ends. CDR3 size: 15 residues. Germline-derived CDR1 and CDR2 are MNHEY and SMNVEV (reference sequence). The CDR3 protein is CASSSIVGDLYEQFF. In DNA form, the CDR3 reads TGTGCCAGCAGTTCGATCGTTGGGGATCTGTATGAGCAGTTCTTC.

This clonotype was seen only a few times. In nucleotides, the CDR3 is TGCGCCAGCAGCCCTCCCCCGACAGGGGGGTTCGGAGATACGCAGTATTTT. As protein: CASSPPPTGGFGDTQYF. This chain connects TRBV5-1 to TRBJ2-3, with TRBD1 identical over 9 bases. The germline CDR1 and CDR2 sequences are SGHRS and YFSETQ. V shed 4 bases, J shed 5 bases, and the junction held 14 bases outside the gene matches. The CDR3 spans 17 residues.

This clonotype was detected only a few times. J is TRBJ1-1 and V is TRBV6-6, with D uncertain. With 11 bases removed from V and 1 base from J, the gap between germline ends came to 14 bases. Germline values: CDR1 MNHNY, CDR2 SVGAGI (reference sequence). The CDR3 consists of 13 residues. The CDR3: CASTQFSNTEAFF. The CDR3 bases are TGTGCCTCAACGCAGTTTTCGAACACTGAAGCTTTCTTT.

This clonotype was observed a few times. The chain employs TRBV28 and TRBJ1-2; 10 bases are a match to TRBD1. The CDR3 spans 17 residues. In germline, CDR1 is MDHEN, CDR2 SYDVKM. J was trimmed by 4 bases and V by 3 bases; bases with no gene match: 11. The CDR3, as DNA: TGTGCCAGCAGTTTCCCCCTTGGACAGGGGGATCGCTATGGCTACACCTTC. As protein: CASSFPLGQGDRYGYTF.

In its sample, this clonotype was seen a few times. The V gene is TRBV7-6, the J gene TRBJ1-1; D perhaps matches TRBD1 (5 bases). This CDR3 is built from 17 residues. The germline V and J ends were trimmed by 1 base and 1 base, with 16 bases remaining between them. Germline V CDR1 and CDR2: SGHVS, FNYEAQ. The CDR3 DNA sequence: TGTGCCAGCAGCTTAGACCGGAACAGACAGACGAACACTGAAGCTTTCTTT. The encoded protein is CASSLDRNRQTNTEAFF. The variable domain in full, completed from reference TRBV7-6 and TRBJ1-1, reads GAGVSQSPRYKVTKRGQDVALRCDPISGHVSLYWYRQALGQGPEFLTYFNYEAQQDKSGLPNDRFSAERPEGSISTLTIQRTEQRDSAMYRCASSLDRNRQTNTEAFFGQGTRLTVV.

This clonotype was seen only once. The chain couples TRBV3-1 to TRBJ2-2; D might be TRBD1 (6 bases). The CDR3 covers 18 residues. The V gene lost 5 bases and the J gene lost 1 base, with 20 bases spanning the gap. Germline V gives CDR1 LGHDT, CDR2 YNNKEL (reference sequence). DNA of the CDR3: TGTGCCAGCAGCTACACCTCCAGGGGCATAGGGAACACCGGGGAGCTGTTTTTT. Amino acids: CASSYTSRGIGNTGELFF.

The V call is TRBV7-2, the J call TRBJ2-2; TRBD2 agrees at 11 bases. Germline V lookup: CDR1 SGHTA, CDR2 FQGNSA. Trimming at V came to 1 base and at J to 7 bases, leaving 5 bases not matched to a gene. CDR3 size: 16 residues. CDR3 sequence: CASSLVAGGPNGELFF. CDR3 DNA: TGTGCCAGCAGCTTAGTAGCGGGGGGGCCAAACGGGGAGCTGTTTTTT.

J is TRBJ2-7 and V is TRBV28; tentatively, D is TRBD1 (6 bases). The germline CDR1 and CDR2 sequences are MDHEN and SYDVKM. There are 15 residues in the CDR3. The V end was cut by 6 bases, the J end by 1 base, with 16 bases between. The CDR3 region has the DNA TGTGCCAGCAGCTCTCCGGGACATGGGTCCTACGAGCAGTACTTC. Its protein is CASSSPGHGSYEQYF.

About this clonotype: One end of the junction does not line up with germline, which may come from a read error. The rearrangement uses TRBV5-1 and TRBJ2-1, with 13 bases identical to TRBD2. The CDR3 length is 15 residues. Germline V CDR1 and CDR2: SGHRS, YFSETQ. The CDR3 DNA reads as TGCGCCAGCAGCCCGACTAGCGGGGGGCGTAATGGGCAGTTCTTC. It is translated as CASSPTSGGRNGQFF. The entire variable domain, with the rest obtained from reference TRBV5-1 and TRBJ2-1, is as follows: KAGVTQTPRYLIKTRGQQVTLSCSPISGHRSVSWYQQTPGQGLQFLFEYFSETQRNKGNFPGRFSGRQFSNSRSEMNVSTLELGDSALYLCASSPTSGGRNGQFFGPGTRLTVL.

The gene calls are TRBV7-2 and TRBJ2-1; TRBD2 matches at 9 bases. V trimming: 1 base; J trimming: 4 bases; junction bases outside the gene matches: 11. This CDR3 spans 18 amino acids. Germline values: CDR1 SGHTA, CDR2 FQGNSA. Here the CDR3 reads CASSLVVAGVSLYNEQFF. The DNA for the CDR3 is TGTGCCAGCAGCTTAGTAGTAGCGGGGGTCTCCCTGTACAATGAGCAGTTCTTC. The full variable domain, in which reference TRBV7-2 and TRBJ2-1 provide the parts outside the CDR3, is GAGVSQSPSNKVTEKGKDVELRCDPISGHTALYWYRQSLGQGLEFLIYFQGNSAPDKSGLPSDRFSAERTGGSVSTLTIQRTQQEDSAVYLCASSLVVAGVSLYNEQFFGPGTRLTVL.

A few counts support this clonotype. As DNA, the CDR3 is TGTGCCTGGGGAGACGGGGGAGCCATCGGAGAGACCCAGTACTTC. Protein sequence: CAWGDGGAIGETQYF. V usage is TRBV30 and J usage is TRBJ2-4; tentative D call: TRBD2 (6 bases). Matching the DNA end better, TRBJ2-5 makes the J call doubtful. This CDR3 region has 15 residues. Germline V gene data show CDR1 as GTSNPN and CDR2 as SVGIG (reference sequence).

The gene calls are TRBV28 and TRBJ1-4, with TRBD1 as a possible D gene (6 bases). Germline V CDR1 and CDR2: MDHEN, SYDVKM. The CDR3 totals 13 residues. Trimming took off 7 bases at V and 1 base at J, with 7 bases between the two ends. DNA of the CDR3: TGTGCCAGCAAGGGACAAACTAATGAAAAACTGTTTTTT. Translation: CASKGQTNEKLFF.

This clonotype came up once. The chain carries TRBV4-2 and TRBJ2-7; D might be TRBD1 or TRBD2, each matching 5 bases. The CDR3 contains 15 residues. Germline V gene data show CDR1 as LGHNA and CDR2 as YNFKEQ. The ends were cut back, 4 bases at V and 2 bases at J, with 15 bases in the middle. CDR3 protein: CASSRGTDPTYEQYF. Here the CDR3 DNA reads TGTGCCAGCAGCCGAGGGACCGACCCCACCTACGAGCAGTACTTC.

This clonotype was found many times. The rearrangement joins TRBV12-3 or TRBV12-4 to TRBJ2-1, with D possibly TRBD1 on 6 matching bases. This CDR3 is built from 13 residues. The V end was cut by 7 bases, the J end by 7 bases, with 14 bases between. The CDR3 spells CASNRRGGNEQFF. CDR3 DNA: TGTGCCAGCAACCGCCGAGGGGGAAATGAGCAGTTCTTC.